The sample holds one count of the clone carrying this TCR beta chain. Its antigen is still unknown. Profiled with immunoSEQ multiplex PCR; TCRdb holds only in-frame clones, not every one. The sample holds 110,000 to 150,000 clones, 90% seen once. The source of the sample is a study of T cell responses to AZD1222 COVID-19 vaccine. Background on the study: Some second doses came at about 4 weeks and others at about 12 weeks; these were pooled. Study-level findings and limits: The donor group comprised mostly white British people and more females; the analysis possibly underestimated clonal diversity.

The CDR3 extends over 18 amino acids. Trimming removed 5 bases from V and 2 bases from J; junction bases left unmatched: 11. Germline values: CDR1 SGHVS, CDR2 FQNEAQ. This chain links TRBV7-8 with TRBJ2-5; TRBD2 matches at 13 bases. The material was peripheral blood, obtained on day 0 of AZD1222 vaccination. This clonotype was obtained from an adult in good health. CDR3 nucleotide sequence: TGTGCCAGCAGCCCTCTCCAGGCGGGACTAGCGGGACAAGAGACCCAGTACTTC. Protein product: CASSPLQAGLAGQETQYF. Together with reference TRBV7-8 and TRBJ2-5, the CDR3 gives the full variable domain: GAGVSQSPRYKVAKRGQDVALRCDPISGHVSLFWYQQALGQGPEFLTYFQNEAQLDKSGLPSDRFFAERPEGSVSTLKIQRTQQEDSAVYLCASSPLQAGLAGQETQYFGPGTRLLVL.